Sequencing of this T cell receptor (beta chain) was carried out in a study of CD8+CD57+ T cells in acquired aplastic anemia. Study-wide results and caveats: A set of some 28 CD8+ CDR3 sequences was shared between patients and controls, and these sequences appeared highly expressed in patients.

V lost 7 bases and J lost 1, with 7 bases in between. The CDR3 covers 12 residues. The germline gives CDR1 LNHDA, CDR2 SQIVND (reference sequence). A note on this clonotype: Its antigen is not known.

Genomic DNA, the template, was used for profiling of the TCR beta VDJ and CDR3. From the reads, TCRdb called clonotypes with MiXCR, one entry per CDR3 protein. The sample records 250,000 to 300,000 distinct CDR3 sequences, approximately 55% being singletons. Sequenced: sorted CD4+, CD8+, or CD8+CD57+ T cells (not recorded which) from PBMCs. The rearrangement joins TRBV19 to TRBJ1-2; unclear D gene. The TCR originated in a human donor with severe aplastic anemia or a healthy control (not recorded which). CDR3 loop: CASKEYNYGYTF. The CDR3 bases are TGTGCCAGTAAGGAGTATAACTATGGCTACACCTTC.